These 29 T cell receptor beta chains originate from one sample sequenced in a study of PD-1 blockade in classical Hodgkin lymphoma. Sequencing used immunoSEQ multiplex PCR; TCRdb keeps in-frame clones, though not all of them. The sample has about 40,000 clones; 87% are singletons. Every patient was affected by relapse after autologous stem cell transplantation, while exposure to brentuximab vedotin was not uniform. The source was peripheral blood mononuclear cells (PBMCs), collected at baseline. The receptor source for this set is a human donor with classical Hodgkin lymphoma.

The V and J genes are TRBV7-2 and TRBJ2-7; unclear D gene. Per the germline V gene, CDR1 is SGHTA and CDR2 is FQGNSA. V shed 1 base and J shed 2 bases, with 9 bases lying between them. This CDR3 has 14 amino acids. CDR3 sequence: CASSLGLVAYEQYF. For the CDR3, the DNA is TGTGCCAGCAGCTTAGGTCTAGTGGCCTACGAGCAGTACTTC.

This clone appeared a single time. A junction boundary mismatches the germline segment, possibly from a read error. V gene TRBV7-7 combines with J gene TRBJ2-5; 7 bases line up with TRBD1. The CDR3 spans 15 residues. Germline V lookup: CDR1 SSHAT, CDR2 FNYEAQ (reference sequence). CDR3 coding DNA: TGTGCTAGCAGTCTATACCGGGACAGCCAAGAGACCCAGTACTTC. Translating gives CASSLYRDSQETQYF.

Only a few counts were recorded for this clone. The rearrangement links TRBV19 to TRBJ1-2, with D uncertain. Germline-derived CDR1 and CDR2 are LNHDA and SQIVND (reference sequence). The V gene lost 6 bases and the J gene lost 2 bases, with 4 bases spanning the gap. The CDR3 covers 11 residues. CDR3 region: CASSYNYGYTF. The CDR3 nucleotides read TGTGCCAGTAGCTACAACTATGGCTACACCTTC.

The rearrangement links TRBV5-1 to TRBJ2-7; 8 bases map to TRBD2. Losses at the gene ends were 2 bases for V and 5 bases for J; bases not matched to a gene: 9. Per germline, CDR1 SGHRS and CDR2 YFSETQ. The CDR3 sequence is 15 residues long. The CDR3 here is CASSFSGTRGDEQYF. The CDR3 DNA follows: TGCGCCAGCAGCTTTTCCGGGACTAGGGGTGACGAGCAGTACTTC.

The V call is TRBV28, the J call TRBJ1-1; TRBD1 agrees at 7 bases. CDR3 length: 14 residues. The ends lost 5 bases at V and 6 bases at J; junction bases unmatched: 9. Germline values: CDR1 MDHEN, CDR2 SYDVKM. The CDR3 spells CASSVDDRVSEAFF. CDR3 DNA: TGTGCCAGCAGTGTCGACGACAGGGTTTCTGAAGCTTTCTTT.

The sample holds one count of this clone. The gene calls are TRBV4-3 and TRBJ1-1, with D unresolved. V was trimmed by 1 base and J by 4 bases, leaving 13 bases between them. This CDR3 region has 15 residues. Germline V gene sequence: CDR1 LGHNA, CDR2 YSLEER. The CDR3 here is CASSQGEASGTEAFF. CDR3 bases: TGCGCCAGCAGCCAAGGGGAGGCCTCGGGCACTGAAGCTTTCTTT.

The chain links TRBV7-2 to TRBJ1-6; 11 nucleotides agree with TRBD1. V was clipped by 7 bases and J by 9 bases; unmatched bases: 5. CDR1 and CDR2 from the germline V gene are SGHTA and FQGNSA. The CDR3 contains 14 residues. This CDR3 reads CASTRTGGLSPLHF. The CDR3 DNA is TGTGCCAGCACCCGGACAGGGGGCCTTTCACCCCTCCACTTT. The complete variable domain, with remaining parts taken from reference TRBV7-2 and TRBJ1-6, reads GAGVSQSPSNKVTEKGKDVELRCDPISGHTALYWYRQSLGQGLEFLIYFQGNSAPDKSGLPSDRFSAERTGGSVSTLTIQRTQQEDSAVYLCASTRTGGLSPLHFGNGTRLTVT.

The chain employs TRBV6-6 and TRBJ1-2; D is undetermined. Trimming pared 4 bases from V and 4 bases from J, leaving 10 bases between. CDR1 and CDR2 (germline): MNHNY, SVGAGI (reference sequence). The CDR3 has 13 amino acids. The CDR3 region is CASSSLGSYGYTF. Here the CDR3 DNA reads TGTGCCAGCAGTTCGCTGGGGTCCTATGGCTACACCTTC.

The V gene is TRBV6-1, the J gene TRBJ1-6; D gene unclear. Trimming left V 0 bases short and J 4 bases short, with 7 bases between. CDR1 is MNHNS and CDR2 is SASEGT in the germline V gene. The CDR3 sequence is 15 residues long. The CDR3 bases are TGTGCCAGCAGTGAAGCTAAGGGTTATAATTCACCCCTCCACTTT. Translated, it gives CASSEAKGYNSPLHF.

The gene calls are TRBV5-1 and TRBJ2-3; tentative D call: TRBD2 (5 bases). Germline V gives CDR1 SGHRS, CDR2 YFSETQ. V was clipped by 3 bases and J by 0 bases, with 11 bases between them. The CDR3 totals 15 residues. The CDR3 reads CASSWFGVSTDTQYF. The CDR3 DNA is TGCGCCAGCAGCTGGTTCGGGGTCAGCACAGATACGCAGTATTTT.

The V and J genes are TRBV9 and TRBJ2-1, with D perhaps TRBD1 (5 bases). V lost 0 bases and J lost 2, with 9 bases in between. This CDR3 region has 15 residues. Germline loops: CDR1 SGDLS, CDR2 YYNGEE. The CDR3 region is CASSVDGRAYNEQFF. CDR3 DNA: TGTGCCAGCAGCGTAGACGGCAGGGCCTACAATGAGCAGTTCTTC.

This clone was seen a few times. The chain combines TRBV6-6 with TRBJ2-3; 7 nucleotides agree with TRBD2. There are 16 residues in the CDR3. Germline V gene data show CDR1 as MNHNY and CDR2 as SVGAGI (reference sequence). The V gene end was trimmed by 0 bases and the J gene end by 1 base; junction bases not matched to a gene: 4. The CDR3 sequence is CASSYSGGGGTDTQYF. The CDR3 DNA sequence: TGTGCCAGCAGTTACTCGGGCGGGGGAGGCACAGATACGCAGTATTTT.

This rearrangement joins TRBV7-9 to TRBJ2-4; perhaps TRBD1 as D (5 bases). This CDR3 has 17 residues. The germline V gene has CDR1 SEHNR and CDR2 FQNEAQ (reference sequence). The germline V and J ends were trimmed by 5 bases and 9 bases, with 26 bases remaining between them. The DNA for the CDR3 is TGTGCCAGCAGCCGGGCCCACGGACAAATGTTGGAAGGCATTCAGTACTTC. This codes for CASSRAHGQMLEGIQYF.

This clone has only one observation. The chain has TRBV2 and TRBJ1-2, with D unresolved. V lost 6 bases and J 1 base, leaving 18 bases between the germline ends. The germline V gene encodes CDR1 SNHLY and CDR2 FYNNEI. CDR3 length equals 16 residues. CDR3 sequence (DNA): TGTGCCAGCAGCGCCGGGGAATGGATAAATAACTATGGCTACACCTTC. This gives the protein CASSAGEWINNYGYTF.

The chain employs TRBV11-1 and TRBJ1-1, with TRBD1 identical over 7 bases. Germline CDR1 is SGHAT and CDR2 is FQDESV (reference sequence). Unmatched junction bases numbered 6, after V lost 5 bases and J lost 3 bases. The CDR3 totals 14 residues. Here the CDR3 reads CASSPQGSYTEAFF. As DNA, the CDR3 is TGTGCCAGCAGCCCACAGGGGTCCTACACTGAAGCTTTCTTT.

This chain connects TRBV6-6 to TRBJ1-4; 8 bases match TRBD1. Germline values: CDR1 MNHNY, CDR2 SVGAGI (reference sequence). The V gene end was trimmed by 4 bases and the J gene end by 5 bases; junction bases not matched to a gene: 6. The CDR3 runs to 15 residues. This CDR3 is CASSWGGQVNEKLFF. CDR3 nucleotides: TGTGCCAGCAGTTGGGGGGGACAGGTGAATGAAAAACTGTTTTTT.

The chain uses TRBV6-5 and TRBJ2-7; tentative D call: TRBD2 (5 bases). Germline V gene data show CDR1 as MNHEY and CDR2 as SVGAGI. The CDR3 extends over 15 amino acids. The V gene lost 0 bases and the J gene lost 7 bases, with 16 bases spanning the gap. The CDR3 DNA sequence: TGTGCCAGCAGTTACTCAACGGGGTCGTTTGTGGAGCAGTACTTC. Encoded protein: CASSYSTGSFVEQYF.

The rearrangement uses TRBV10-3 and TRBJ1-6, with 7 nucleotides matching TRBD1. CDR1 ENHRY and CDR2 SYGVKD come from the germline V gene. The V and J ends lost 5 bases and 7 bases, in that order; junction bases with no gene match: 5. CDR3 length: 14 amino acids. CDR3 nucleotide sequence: TGTGCCATCAGTTCCGGGACAGAGAATTCACCCCTCCACTTT. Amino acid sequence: CAISSGTENSPLHF.

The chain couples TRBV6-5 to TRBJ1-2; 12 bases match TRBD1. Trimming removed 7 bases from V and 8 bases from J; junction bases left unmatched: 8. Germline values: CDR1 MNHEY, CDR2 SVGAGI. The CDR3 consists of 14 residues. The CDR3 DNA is TGTGCCAGCATCCCGGGACAGGGGGCGGGGGGCTACACCTTC. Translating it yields CASIPGQGAGGYTF.

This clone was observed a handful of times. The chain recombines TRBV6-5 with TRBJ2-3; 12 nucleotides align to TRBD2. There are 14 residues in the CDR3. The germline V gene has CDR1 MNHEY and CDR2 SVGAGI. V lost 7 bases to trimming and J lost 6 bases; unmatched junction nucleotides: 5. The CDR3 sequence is CASTGLAGRDTQYF. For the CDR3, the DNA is TGTGCCAGCACCGGACTAGCGGGACGGGATACGCAGTATTTT.

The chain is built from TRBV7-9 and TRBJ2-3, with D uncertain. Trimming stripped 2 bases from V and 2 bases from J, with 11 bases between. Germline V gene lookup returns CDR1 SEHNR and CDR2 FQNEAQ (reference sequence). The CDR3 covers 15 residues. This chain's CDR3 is CASSLHGLDTDTQYF. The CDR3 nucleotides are TGTGCCAGCAGCTTACATGGGTTAGACACAGATACGCAGTATTTT.

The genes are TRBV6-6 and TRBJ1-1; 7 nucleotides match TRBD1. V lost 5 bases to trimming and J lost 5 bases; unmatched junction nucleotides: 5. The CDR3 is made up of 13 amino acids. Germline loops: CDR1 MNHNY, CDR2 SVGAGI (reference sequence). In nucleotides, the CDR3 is TGTGCCAGCAGTCCACAGGGGACTACTGAAGCTTTCTTT. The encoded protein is CASSPQGTTEAFF.

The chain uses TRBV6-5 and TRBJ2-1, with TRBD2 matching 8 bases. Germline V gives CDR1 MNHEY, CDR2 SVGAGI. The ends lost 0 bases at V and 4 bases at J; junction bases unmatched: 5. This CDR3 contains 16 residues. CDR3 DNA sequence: TGTGCCAGCAGTTACTCACACGGGGGGGGGTACAATGAGCAGTTCTTC. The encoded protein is CASSYSHGGGYNEQFF.

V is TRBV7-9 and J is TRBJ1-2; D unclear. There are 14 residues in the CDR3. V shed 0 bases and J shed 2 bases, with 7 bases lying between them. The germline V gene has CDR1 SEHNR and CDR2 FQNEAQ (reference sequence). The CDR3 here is CASSLAVENYGYTF. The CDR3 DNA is TGTGCCAGCAGCTTAGCGGTTGAGAACTATGGCTACACCTTC.

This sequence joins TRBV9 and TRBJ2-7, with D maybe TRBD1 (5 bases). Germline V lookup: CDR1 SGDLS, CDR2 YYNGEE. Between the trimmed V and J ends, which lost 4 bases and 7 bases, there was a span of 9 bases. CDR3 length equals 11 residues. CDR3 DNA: TGTGCCAGCAGCTCCCAGGGAGAGCAGTACTTC. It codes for CASSSQGEQYF.

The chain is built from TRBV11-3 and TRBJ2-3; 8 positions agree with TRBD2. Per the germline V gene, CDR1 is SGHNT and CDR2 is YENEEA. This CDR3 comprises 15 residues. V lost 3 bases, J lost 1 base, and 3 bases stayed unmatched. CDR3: CASSFREGGTDTQYF. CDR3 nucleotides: TGTGCCAGCAGCTTCCGGGAGGGCGGCACAGATACGCAGTATTTT.

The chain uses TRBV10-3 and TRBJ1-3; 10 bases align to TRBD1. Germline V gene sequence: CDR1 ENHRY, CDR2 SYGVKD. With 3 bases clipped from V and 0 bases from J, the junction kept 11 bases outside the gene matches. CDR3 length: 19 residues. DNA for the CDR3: TGTGCCATCAGTGAAAGGGACAGGGGTTGGTACTTCTCTGGAAACACCATATATTTT. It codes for CAISERDRGWYFSGNTIYF.

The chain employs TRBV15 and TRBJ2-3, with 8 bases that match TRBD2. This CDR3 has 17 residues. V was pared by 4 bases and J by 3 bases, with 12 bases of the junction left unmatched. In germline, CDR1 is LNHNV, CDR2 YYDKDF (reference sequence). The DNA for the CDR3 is TGTGCCACCAGCACTCTGGGTAGCGGGGCTATGACAGATACGCAGTATTTT. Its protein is CATSTLGSGAMTDTQYF.

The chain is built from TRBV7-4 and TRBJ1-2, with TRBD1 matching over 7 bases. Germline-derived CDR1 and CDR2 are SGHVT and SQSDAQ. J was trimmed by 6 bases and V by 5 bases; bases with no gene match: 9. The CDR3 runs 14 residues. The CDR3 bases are TGTGCCAGCAGCCACAGGGGCAGTCCTAATGGCTACACCTTC. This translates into CASSHRGSPNGYTF.